Presented here are 27 T cell receptor beta chains from one specimen sequenced in a study of regulatory T cells in long-lasting Graves disease. Indicated time point: persistent/refractory GD, antithyroid drugs over 5 years with positive TRAb. After RNA was extracted from PBMCs, the TCR library was made from it. Construction of the TCR beta libraries employed iRepertoire HTBI primers in conjunction with Arm-PCR of CDR3 regions. TCRdb reanalysed the multiplex PCR reads using MiXCR and keeps one entry per CDR3 protein. The sample includes approximately 400,000 distinct CDR3 sequences, roughly a quarter of them seen just once. The sequencing used peripheral blood mononuclear cells (PBMCs), collected when the disease was refractory, from a patient treated with antithyroid drugs. These TCRs come from a female donor with Graves disease.

This clonotype came up many times. V usage is TRBV12-3 or TRBV12-4 and J usage is TRBJ2-5; 14 nucleotides agree with TRBD2. The V and J ends lost 5 bases and 7 bases, in that order; junction bases with no gene match: 12. The CDR3 loop spans 17 amino acids. CDR3 residues: CASSTALGTSGSGTQYF. CDR3 DNA: TGTGCCAGCAGTACAGCCCTCGGGACTAGCGGGAGCGGGACCCAGTACTTC.

The chain uses TRBV9 and TRBJ2-5, with D perhaps TRBD1 (6 bases). The CDR3 contains 15 residues. Trimming took off 4 bases at V and 1 base at J, with 14 bases between the two ends. In germline, CDR1 is SGDLS, CDR2 YYNGEE. DNA for the CDR3: TGTGCCAGCAGCACCTCAGGACAGCTCCAAGAGACCCAGTACTTC. It specifies CASSTSGQLQETQYF. Using reference TRBV9 and TRBJ2-5 for the parts outside the CDR3, the full variable domain is DSGVTQTPKHLITATGQRVTLRCSPRSGDLSVYWYQQSLDQGLQFLIQYYNGEERAKGNILERFSAQQFPDLHSELNLSSLELGDSALYFCASSTSGQLQETQYFGPGTRLLVL.

The chain couples TRBV5-5 to TRBJ1-1; D gene ambiguous. The CDR3 sequence is 14 residues long. Per the germline V gene, CDR1 is SGHKS and CDR2 is YYEKEE (reference sequence). V was shortened by 6 bases and J by 1 base, with 13 bases between the two germline ends. Here the CDR3 DNA reads TGTGCCAGCATTCTGAGCCTCGGGAACACTGAAGCTTTCTTT. This sequence encodes CASILSLGNTEAFF.

This clonotype came up many times. The gene calls are TRBV6-1 and TRBJ1-2; unclear D gene. The CDR3 runs 11 residues. Germline V gene sequence: CDR1 MNHNS, CDR2 SASEGT. The ends were cut back, 6 bases at V and 8 bases at J, with 10 bases in the middle. The CDR3 loop is CASSLSRGYTF. In nucleotides, the CDR3 is TGTGCCAGCAGCTTATCACGGGGCTACACCTTC.

The table lists this clonotype with a few counts. This chain uses TRBV6-1 with TRBJ1-3, with 7 bases matching TRBD1. V was pared by 6 bases and J by 2 bases, with 4 bases of the junction left unmatched. Germline V gene data show CDR1 as MNHNS and CDR2 as SASEGT. The CDR3 runs 14 residues. The chain's CDR3 is CASSKQGAGNTIYF. The CDR3 DNA reads as TGTGCCAGCAGCAAGCAGGGGGCTGGAAACACCATATATTTT.

The genes are TRBV7-2 and TRBJ2-7; D remains ambiguous. There are 13 residues in the CDR3. The germline gives CDR1 SGHTA, CDR2 FQGNSA. Between the trimmed V and J ends, which lost 3 bases and 0 bases, there was a span of 6 bases. The CDR3 DNA reads as TGTGCCAGCAGCTTTGCACCCTCCTACGAGCAGTACTTC. It translates to CASSFAPSYEQYF.

This clonotype was detected ten times or more. The chain links TRBV28 to TRBJ1-5, with D maybe TRBD1 (5 bases). The CDR3 contains 16 residues. V lost 1 base, J lost 2 bases, and 12 bases lay in between. In germline, CDR1 is MDHEN, CDR2 SYDVKM. CDR3 sequence reads: CASSLLRGPGNQPQHF. In DNA, the CDR3 is TGTGCCAGCAGTTTATTGAGGGGTCCAGGCAATCAGCCCCAGCATTTT. Supplemented by reference TRBV28 and TRBJ1-5, the full variable domain reads DVKVTQSSRYLVKRTGEKVFLECVQDMDHENMFWYRQDPGLGLRLIYFSYDVKMKEKGDIPEGYSVSREKKERFSLILESASTNQTSMYLCASSLLRGPGNQPQHFGDGTRLSIL.

This clonotype was observed a few times. V gene TRBV6-1 combines with J gene TRBJ1-1; 8 positions match TRBD1. In germline, CDR1 is MNHNS, CDR2 SASEGT. V was clipped by 9 bases and J by 4 bases; unmatched bases: 13. The CDR3 has 15 residues. The CDR3 nucleotides read TGTGCCAGTATAGTCGGACAGGGTTTGTTCACTGAAGCTTTCTTT. Protein product: CASIVGQGLFTEAFF.

This clonotype has a count of ten or more. The chain has TRBV2 and TRBJ1-5; D not resolved. V was trimmed by 5 bases and J by 6 bases, leaving 8 bases between them. Germline V lookup: CDR1 SNHLY, CDR2 FYNNEI. The CDR3 has 12 amino acids. The CDR3, as DNA: TGTGCCAGCAGTCAGCCAGGTCAGCCCCAGCATTTT. As protein: CASSQPGQPQHF.

This clonotype showed up just a few times. This chain links TRBV27 with TRBJ1-1; tentative D call: TRBD1 (6 bases). The V gene's germline CDR1 is MNHEY and CDR2 SMNVEV (reference sequence). Trimming removed 3 bases at V and 5 bases at J, with 10 bases between. This CDR3 contains 13 residues. CDR3 in DNA: TGTGCCAGCAGTTTCTACACAGGGACTGAAGCTTTCTTT. Translation gives CASSFYTGTEAFF.

The V gene is TRBV6-5, the J gene TRBJ2-7; a weak D match, TRBD1 (6 bases). In germline, CDR1 is MNHEY, CDR2 SVGAGI. This CDR3 has 18 residues. V lost 2 bases, J lost 2 bases, and 22 bases lay in between. DNA for the CDR3: TGTGCCAGCAGTTACAGTTGGTCGCAGGGGCGTCAACCCTACGAGCAGTACTTC. Its translation: CASSYSWSQGRQPYEQYF.

In regard to this clonotype: A much bigger clone sits one base away, suggesting this may be a read error. The rearrangement joins TRBV2 to TRBJ1-2, with 10 nucleotides matching TRBD1. The CDR3 covers 14 residues. The germline V gene encodes CDR1 SNHLY and CDR2 FYNNEI. This CDR3 is CASSRDRGNYGYAF. The DNA for the CDR3 is TGTGCCAGCAGCCGGGACAGGGGTAACTATGGCTACGCCTTC.

This clonotype was recorded at least ten times. The chain carries TRBV7-9 and TRBJ2-7; D is ambiguous. The CDR3 runs 15 residues. The germline gives CDR1 SEHNR, CDR2 FQNEAQ (reference sequence). The ends were cut back, 0 bases at V and 2 bases at J, with 11 bases in the middle. CDR3 nucleotides: TGTGCCAGCAGCTTAGCGGCACAGCCAACCTACGAGCAGTACTTC. Translation gives CASSLAAQPTYEQYF.

Concerning this clonotype: A clone one base away is much larger, so this may be a read error. The gene calls are TRBV7-2 and TRBJ1-1; possible D gene TRBD1, 5 bases. This CDR3 has 15 amino acids. With 7 bases removed from V and 1 base from J, the gap between germline ends came to 16 bases. The V gene's germline CDR1 is SGHTA and CDR2 FQGNSA. The CDR3 coding sequence is TGTGCCAGCACCGCAGATCCCGGGGGGAACACTGAAGCTTTCTTT. Protein: CASTADPGGNTEAFF.

Comments on this clonotype: This clone may be a read error of a much larger clone one base away. Because it lacks the conserved phenylalanine or tryptophan at the end, this CDR3 is likely a read error. This sequence joins TRBV11-2 and TRBJ1-2, with a possible D match to TRBD1 (5 bases). The CDR3 length is 13 residues. Trimming cost V 5 bases and J 7 bases, with 14 bases left between them. CDR1 is SGHAT, CDR2 FQNNGV, per germline. CDR3 in DNA: TGTGCCAGCAGCCAGGTGGGGGGTGTTGGCTACACCCTC. Protein: CASSQVGGVGYTL.

The V gene is TRBV3-1, the J gene TRBJ2-7, with TRBD1 matching over 11 bases. The germline CDR1 and CDR2 sequences are LGHDT and YNNKEL (reference sequence). The CDR3 extends over 14 amino acids. V shed 1 base, J shed 6 bases, and the junction held 2 bases outside the gene matches. The CDR3 DNA follows: TGTGCCAGCAGCCAAGGTGGGACAGGGGGCGAGCAGTACTTC. This sequence encodes CASSQGGTGGEQYF.

This clonotype was recorded at least ten times. The rearrangement links TRBV7-2 to TRBJ1-1; D uncertain. V dropped 5 bases and J dropped 6 bases, with 16 bases sitting between them. CDR3 length: 14 amino acids. Germline V lookup: CDR1 SGHTA, CDR2 FQGNSA. The chain's CDR3 is CASSLPGVLAEAFF. CDR3 nucleotides: TGTGCCAGCAGCCTCCCCGGGGTATTAGCTGAAGCTTTCTTT.

This clonotype was counted ten times or more. V gene TRBV7-2 combines with J gene TRBJ2-5; 10 nucleotides line up with TRBD2. The length of the CDR3 is 17 residues. Looked up from germline, CDR1 is SGHTA and CDR2 is FQGNSA. V lost 5 bases to trimming and J lost 2 bases; unmatched junction nucleotides: 11. CDR3 in amino acids: CASSRNRWTSGQETQYF. The CDR3 DNA reads as TGTGCCAGCAGCCGAAATCGCTGGACTAGCGGACAAGAGACCCAGTACTTC.

In this sample, this clonotype turned up many times. The chain carries TRBV2 and TRBJ1-2, with a tentative D call TRBD1 (6 bases). V dropped 4 bases and J dropped 2 bases, with 8 bases sitting between them. Germline CDR1 SNHLY, CDR2 FYNNEI. The CDR3 covers 13 residues. CDR3 DNA sequence: TGTGCCAGCAGTGGCGGGACAAACTATGGCTACACCTTC. Its translation: CASSGGTNYGYTF. The full variable domain, completed using reference TRBV2 and TRBJ1-2, is EPEVTQTPSHQVTQMGQEVILRCVPISNHLYFYWYRQILGQKVEFLVSFYNNEISEKSEIFDDQFSVERPDGSNFTLKIRSTKLEDSAMYFCASSGGTNYGYTFGSGTRLTVV.

This clonotype was seen a few times. The J gene is TRBJ1-1, the V gene TRBV2; D ambiguous. V was clipped by 9 bases and J by 7 bases, with 9 bases between them. Germline V gene data show CDR1 as SNHLY and CDR2 as FYNNEI. CDR3 length equals 10 residues. The CDR3 region is CARQTNEAFF. The CDR3, as DNA: TGTGCCAGACAGACGAATGAAGCTTTCTTT. The full variable domain, with the rest looked up from reference TRBV2 and TRBJ1-1, is EPEVTQTPSHQVTQMGQEVILRCVPISNHLYFYWYRQILGQKVEFLVSFYNNEISEKSEIFDDQFSVERPDGSNFTLKIRSTKLEDSAMYFCARQTNEAFFGQGTRLTVV.

The chain is built from TRBV19 and TRBJ1-2; tentative D call: TRBD1 (6 bases). CDR1 and CDR2 from the germline V gene are LNHDA and SQIVND (reference sequence). V was shortened by 8 bases and J by 0 bases, with 16 bases between the two germline ends. The CDR3 length is 15 residues. CDR3 residues: CASGSNRAANYGYTF. The CDR3 DNA reads TGTGCCAGTGGGAGTAACAGGGCGGCTAACTATGGCTACACCTTC.

The chain joins TRBV9 to TRBJ2-1; D call uncertain. The germline CDR1 and CDR2 sequences are SGDLS and YYNGEE. The CDR3 is 15 residues long. The V gene lost 2 bases and the J gene lost 0 bases, with 9 bases spanning the gap. CDR3 sequence (DNA): TGTGCCAGCAGCGTGAGGCCCAGCTCCTACAATGAGCAGTTCTTC. Translation gives CASSVRPSSYNEQFF. Using reference TRBV9 and TRBJ2-1 for the parts outside the CDR3, the full variable domain is DSGVTQTPKHLITATGQRVTLRCSPRSGDLSVYWYQQSLDQGLQFLIQYYNGEERAKGNILERFSAQQFPDLHSELNLSSLELGDSALYFCASSVRPSSYNEQFFGPGTRLTVL.

The rearrangement links TRBV7-9 to TRBJ2-4; TRBD2 is a possible D gene (5 bases). The V and J ends lost 7 bases and 0 bases respectively, with 13 bases between them. The CDR3 consists of 15 residues. Germline CDR1 SEHNR, CDR2 FQNEAQ (reference sequence). CDR3 sequence reads: CASTIAEGAKNIQYF. In nucleotides, the CDR3 is TGTGCCAGCACCATTGCTGAGGGAGCCAAAAACATTCAGTACTTC.

The rearrangement joins TRBV7-8 to TRBJ2-1, with 12 bases lining up with TRBD2. The CDR3 is 15 residues long. V gave up 5 bases and J gave up 9 bases; unmatched junction bases: 8. CDR1 and CDR2 from the germline V gene are SGHVS and FQNEAQ. The CDR3 sequence: CASSPASGRAREQFF. DNA of the CDR3: TGTGCCAGCAGCCCAGCTAGCGGGAGGGCCCGTGAGCAGTTCTTC.

This clonotype has ten or more counts. This chain connects TRBV2 to TRBJ1-2, with D tentatively TRBD1 (6 bases). Germline assignment: CDR1 SNHLY and CDR2 FYNNEI. V was cut by 5 bases and J by 4 bases, with 14 bases left in between. This CDR3 contains 14 residues. CDR3 in DNA: TGTGCCAGCAGTTCCCGACAGGTGAGCTATGGCTACACCTTC. Amino acids: CASSSRQVSYGYTF. Full variable domain (remainder filled in from reference TRBV2 and TRBJ1-2): EPEVTQTPSHQVTQMGQEVILRCVPISNHLYFYWYRQILGQKVEFLVSFYNNEISEKSEIFDDQFSVERPDGSNFTLKIRSTKLEDSAMYFCASSSRQVSYGYTFGSGTRLTVV.

This clonotype showed up many times. The chain carries TRBV2 and TRBJ2-2; the D is unclear. The CDR3 runs 17 residues. V was clipped by 5 bases and J by 0 bases, with 16 bases between them. The germline V gene encodes CDR1 SNHLY and CDR2 FYNNEI. This CDR3 reads CASSSSMGLTNTGELFF. In DNA form, the CDR3 reads TGTGCCAGCAGTTCCTCTATGGGGTTGACGAACACCGGGGAGCTGTTTTTT.

The gene calls are TRBV20-1 and TRBJ1-5; TRBD1 is a possible D gene (6 bases). Germline V gene data show CDR1 as DFQATT and CDR2 as SNEGSKA (reference sequence). Trimming removed 0 bases at V and 6 bases at J, with 15 bases between. The CDR3 is 15 amino acids. CDR3 region: CSARDGQGIVQPQHF. The CDR3 DNA follows: TGCAGTGCTAGAGATGGGCAGGGGATCGTTCAGCCCCAGCATTTT.